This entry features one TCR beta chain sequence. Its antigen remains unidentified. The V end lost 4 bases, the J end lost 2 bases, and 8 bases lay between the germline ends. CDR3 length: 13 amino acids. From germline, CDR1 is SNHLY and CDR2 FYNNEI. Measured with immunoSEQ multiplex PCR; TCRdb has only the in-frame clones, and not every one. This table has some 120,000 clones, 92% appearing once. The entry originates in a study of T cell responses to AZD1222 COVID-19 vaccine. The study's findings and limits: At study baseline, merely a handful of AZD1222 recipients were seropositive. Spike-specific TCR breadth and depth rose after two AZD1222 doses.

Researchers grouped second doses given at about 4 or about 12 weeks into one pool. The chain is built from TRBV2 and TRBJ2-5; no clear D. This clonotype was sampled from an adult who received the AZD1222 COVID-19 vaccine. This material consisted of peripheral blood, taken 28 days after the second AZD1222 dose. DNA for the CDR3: TGTGCCAGCAGTGTTGGAAAACAAGAGACCCAGTACTTC. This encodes CASSVGKQETQYF.